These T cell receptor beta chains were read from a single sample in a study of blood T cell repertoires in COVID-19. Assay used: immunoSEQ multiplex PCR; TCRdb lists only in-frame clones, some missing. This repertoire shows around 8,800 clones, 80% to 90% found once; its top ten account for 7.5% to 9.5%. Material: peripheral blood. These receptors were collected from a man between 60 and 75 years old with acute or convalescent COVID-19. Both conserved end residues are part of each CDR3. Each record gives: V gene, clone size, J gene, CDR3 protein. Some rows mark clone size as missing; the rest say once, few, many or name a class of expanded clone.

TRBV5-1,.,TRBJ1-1,CASSGAEGMNTEAFF
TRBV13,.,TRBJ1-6,CASSPAQGGSPLHF
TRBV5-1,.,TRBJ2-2,CASSLGTTNTGELFF
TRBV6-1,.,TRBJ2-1,CASSLSNEQFF
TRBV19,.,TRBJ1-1,CASSIQGAGTEAFF
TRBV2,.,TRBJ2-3,CASTGGTADTQYF
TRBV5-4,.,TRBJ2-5,CASSLGSGGGPQETQYF
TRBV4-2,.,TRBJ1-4,CASSRSGTTNEKLFF
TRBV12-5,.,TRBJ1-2,CASGLNSAVLHTF
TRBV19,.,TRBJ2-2,CASSIGGRGELFF
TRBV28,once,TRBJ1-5,CASSGDSNQPQHF
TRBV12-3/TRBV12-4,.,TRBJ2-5,CASSLDRVETQYF
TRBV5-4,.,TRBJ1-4,CASSSGPGQSNEKLFF
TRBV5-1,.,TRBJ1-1,CASSQGGRNTEAFF
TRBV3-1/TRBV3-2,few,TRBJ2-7,CASSRGAGVYEQYF
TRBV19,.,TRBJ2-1,CASSIGQGAQGQFF
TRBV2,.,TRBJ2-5,CASSEVLLAGYQETQYF
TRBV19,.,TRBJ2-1,CASSLGTSGIYEQFF
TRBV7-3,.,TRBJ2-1,CASSLLAGSYNEQFF
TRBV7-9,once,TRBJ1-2,CASSLAGGQGVHYGYTF
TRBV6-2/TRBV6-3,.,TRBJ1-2,CASSYGLTEFANYGYTF
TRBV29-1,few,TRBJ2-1,CSATTDSAYNEQFF
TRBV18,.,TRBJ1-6,CASRGGVTGNSPLHF